The sample holds a few counts of the clone carrying this T cell receptor (beta chain). Its target is unknown. The source of the sample is a study of T cell repertoires in cytomegalovirus infection. Points from the study as a whole: Carriage of CMV together with the relevant HLA was identifiable through cumulative public TCR beta family frequency.

The germline gives CDR1 PRHDT, CDR2 FYEKMQ (reference sequence). This CDR3 is 13 amino acids long. The V gene lost 4 bases and the J gene lost 8 bases, with 14 bases spanning the gap. TCRdb analysed the reads with MiXCR anew, one entry per CDR3 protein. The data hold about 260,000 distinct CDR3 sequences, with approximately 13% observed a single time. This receptor was taken from a human donor in good health (CMV status not recorded). Some clones in this sample may be carry-over from other donors' samples. Source material: PBMCs. The chain employs TRBV13 and TRBJ1-1; D not resolved. The CDR3 loop reads CASSSPREKEAFF. For the CDR3, the DNA is TGTGCCAGCAGCTCGCCCCGGGAAAAAGAAGCTTTCTTT. The whole variable domain, remainder taken from reference TRBV13 and TRBJ1-1, is AAGVIQSPRHLIKEKRETATLKCYPIPRHDTVYWYQQGPGQDPQFLISFYEKMQSDKGSIPDRFSAQQFSDYHSELNMSSLELGDSALYFCASSSPREKEAFFGQGTRLTVV.